Sequencing of this T cell receptor beta chain was carried out in a study of pediatric ulcerative colitis. Findings of the study overall: This repertoire reflects total lymphocytes rather than subpopulations like regulatory T cells.

Germline V lookup: CDR1 SGHRS, CDR2 YFSETQ. The CDR3 loop spans 17 amino acids. With 4 bases clipped from V and 8 bases from J, the junction kept 20 bases outside the gene matches. This clone was counted once. Its antigen is not known. Each sample received Survey-level depth of up to 500,000 reads. Libraries were prepared by immunoSEQ multiplex PCR; TCRdb keeps only in-frame clonotypes and omits some of them. The repertoire holds tens of thousands of clones, with roughly four fifths as singletons. The J gene is TRBJ1-2, the V gene TRBV5-1; 7 nucleotides line up with TRBD1. The TCR comes from a boy aged 10-17 years with severe ulcerative colitis. What was sequenced was blood. CDR3 amino acids: CASSPGTAELLSRGYTF. As DNA, the CDR3 is TGCGCCAGCAGCCCCGGGACAGCGGAATTGTTATCAAGAGGCTACACCTTC. Combining the CDR3 with reference TRBV5-1 and TRBJ1-2 gives the whole variable domain KAGVTQTPRYLIKTRGQQVTLSCSPISGHRSVSWYQQTPGQGLQFLFEYFSETQRNKGNFPGRFSGRQFSNSRSEMNVSTLELGDSALYLCASSPGTAELLSRGYTFGSGTRLTVV.